What follows is one T cell receptor (beta chain) and its context. As to time point: before natalizumab initiation. These data belong to a study of multiple sclerosis patients with progressive multifocal leukoencephalopathy. CDR1 is KGHSH, CDR2 LQKENI, per germline. V lost 1 base, J lost 8 bases, and 10 bases lay in between. This CDR3 has 13 residues. Generated by immunoSEQ multiplex PCR, the TCRdb table keeps only in-frame clones and is missing some. The sample includes tens of thousands of clones, roughly 92% of them seen just once. This rearrangement joins TRBV18 to TRBJ2-3, with TRBD2 as a possible D gene (5 bases). The sequence came from a man between 25 and 39 years old with multiple sclerosis. What was sequenced was PBMCs. The DNA of the CDR3 is TGTGCCAGCTCACCACGGGGTGAGGGTACGCAGTATTTT. Protein: CASSPRGEGTQYF. The whole variable domain, filled in from reference TRBV18 and TRBJ2-3, reads NAGVMQNPRHLVRRRGQEARLRCSPMKGHSHVYWYRQLPEEGLKFMVYLQKENIIDESGMPKERFSAEFPKEGPSILRIQQVVRGDSAAYFCASSPRGEGTQYFGPGTRLTVL.